A single sample is the source of the 2 T cell receptor beta chains below, sequenced in a study of naive and memory T cell subsets. Both TRBC1 and TRBC2 were covered by a beta constant-region primer of two equimolar oligonucleotides. Nested alpha and beta constant-region primers with the SP2 primer drove four PCR rounds on ligated cDNA. TCRdb re-analysed the UMI-ligation and nested PCR reads in MiXCR, keeping a single row per CDR3 protein. The sample holds approximately 80,000 distinct CDR3 sequences, 9% seen once. Sequences were obtained from naive CD8+ T cells from blood. The receptors shown here come from a human donor in good health.

There are a few counts of this clonotype. The chain links TRBV5-4 to TRBJ2-5, with D unclear. V lost 4 bases to trimming and J lost 5 bases, with 12 bases between them. CDR1 and CDR2 from the germline V gene are SGHNT and YYREEE (reference sequence). CDR3 length: 13 amino acids. CDR3 DNA: TGTGCCAGCAGCATGTGGGGATGGGAGACCCAGTACTTC. It specifies CASSMWGWETQYF.

This clonotype occurred many times. This chain connects TRBV7-6 to TRBJ2-1; 10 bases map to TRBD2. With 2 bases clipped from V and 2 bases from J, the junction kept 3 bases outside the gene matches. In germline, CDR1 is SGHVS, CDR2 FNYEAQ. The CDR3 length is 16 residues. The CDR3 nucleotides are TGTGCCAGCAGCTTAACTAGCGGGGACGCCTACAATGAGCAGTTCTTC. Translated: CASSLTSGDAYNEQFF.